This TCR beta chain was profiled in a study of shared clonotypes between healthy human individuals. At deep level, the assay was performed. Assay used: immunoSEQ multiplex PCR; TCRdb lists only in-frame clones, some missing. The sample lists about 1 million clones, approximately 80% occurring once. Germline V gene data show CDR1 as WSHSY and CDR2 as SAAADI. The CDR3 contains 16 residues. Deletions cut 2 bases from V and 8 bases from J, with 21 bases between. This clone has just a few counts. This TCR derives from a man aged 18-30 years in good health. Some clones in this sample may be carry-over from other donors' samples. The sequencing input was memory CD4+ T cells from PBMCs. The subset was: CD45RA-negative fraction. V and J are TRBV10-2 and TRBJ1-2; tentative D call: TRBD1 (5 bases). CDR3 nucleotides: TGCGCCAGCAGTGAGAGGGGTAGGGGACGGATCAGGGGCTACACCTTC. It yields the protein CASSERGRGRIRGYTF.